This entry describes one TCR beta chain. Its cognate antigen is unknown. Data came from immunoSEQ multiplex PCR; TCRdb stores just in-frame clones and leaves some out. The sample consists of about 29,000 clones, about 90% of them appearing once. The V gene end was trimmed by 0 bases and the J gene end by 1 base; junction bases not matched to a gene: 3. CDR1 is SGDLS, CDR2 YYNGEE, per germline. The CDR3 has 15 residues. This sample was taken from a study of T cell clonotyping in hematopoietic cell transplantation. Study-level results: Few recipient clonotypes overlapped donors; over 95% were de novo at given depth.

The gene calls are TRBV9 and TRBJ1-1; TRBD1 matches at 7 bases. This receptor was identified in a female patient in her fifties or sixties who had an allogeneic stem cell transplant from a related donor, so the T cells may come from the graft donor. Some clones in this sample may be carry-over from other donors' samples. The sample in question was PBMCs, obtained 100 days after allogeneic stem cell transplant. CDR3 loop: CASSVVGTANTEAFF. The CDR3 DNA reads TGTGCCAGCAGCGTAGTCGGGACAGCGAACACTGAAGCTTTCTTT.